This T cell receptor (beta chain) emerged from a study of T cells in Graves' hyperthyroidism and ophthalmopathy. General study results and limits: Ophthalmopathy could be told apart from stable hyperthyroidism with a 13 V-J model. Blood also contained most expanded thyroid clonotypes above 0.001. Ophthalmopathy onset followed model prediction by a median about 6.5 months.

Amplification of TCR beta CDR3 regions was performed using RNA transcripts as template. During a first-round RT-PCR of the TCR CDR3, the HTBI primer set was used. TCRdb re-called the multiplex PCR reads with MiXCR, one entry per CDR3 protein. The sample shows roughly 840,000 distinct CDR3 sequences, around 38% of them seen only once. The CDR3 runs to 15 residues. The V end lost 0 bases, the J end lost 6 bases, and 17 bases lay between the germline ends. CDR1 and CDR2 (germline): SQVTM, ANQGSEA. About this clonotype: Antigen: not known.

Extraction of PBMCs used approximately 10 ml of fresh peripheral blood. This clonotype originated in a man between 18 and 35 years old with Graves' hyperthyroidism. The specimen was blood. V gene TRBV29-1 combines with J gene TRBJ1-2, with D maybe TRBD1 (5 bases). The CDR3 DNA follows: TGCAGCGTTGAAGACAGGGTGGAGTTGGGAGATGGCTACACCTTC. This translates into CSVEDRVELGDGYTF.